A single count supports the clone carrying this T cell receptor (beta chain). The data were obtained in a study of T cell responses to AZD1222 COVID-19 vaccine. This CDR3 comprises 19 residues. V lost 3 bases, J lost 0 bases, and 18 bases lay in between. The germline gives CDR1 KGHSH, CDR2 LQKENI. Method: immunoSEQ multiplex PCR; TCRdb's copy keeps in-frame clones and lacks some. This table has about 130,000 clones, around 86% appearing once. The chain carries TRBV18 and TRBJ1-6; D gene unclear. This TCR came from an adult in good health. This sample comprised peripheral blood, obtained on day 0 of AZD1222 vaccination. The CDR3 is CASSPVPAGAGSYNSPLHF. CDR3 bases: TGTGCCAGCTCACCGGTTCCGGCCGGCGCCGGCTCCTATAATTCACCCCTCCACTTT.